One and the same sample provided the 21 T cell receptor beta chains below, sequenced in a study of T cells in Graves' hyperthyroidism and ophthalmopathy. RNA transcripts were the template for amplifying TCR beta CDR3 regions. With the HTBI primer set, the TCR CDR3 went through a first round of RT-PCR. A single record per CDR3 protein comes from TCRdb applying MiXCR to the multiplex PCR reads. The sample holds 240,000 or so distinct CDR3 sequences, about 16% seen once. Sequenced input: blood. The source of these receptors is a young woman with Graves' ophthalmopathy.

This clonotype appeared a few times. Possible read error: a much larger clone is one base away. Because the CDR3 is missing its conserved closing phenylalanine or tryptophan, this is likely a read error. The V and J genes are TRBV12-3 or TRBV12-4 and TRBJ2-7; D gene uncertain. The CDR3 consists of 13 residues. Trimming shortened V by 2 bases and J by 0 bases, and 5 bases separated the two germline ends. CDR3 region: CASSLQVSYEQYL. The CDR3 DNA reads TGTGCCAGCAGTTTACAGGTCTCCTACGAGCAGTACCTC.

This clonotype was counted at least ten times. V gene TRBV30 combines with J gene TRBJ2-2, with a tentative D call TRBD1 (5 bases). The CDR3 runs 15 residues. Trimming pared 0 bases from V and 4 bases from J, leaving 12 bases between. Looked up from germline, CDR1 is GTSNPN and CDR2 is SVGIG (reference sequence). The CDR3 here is CAWSVGRVATGELFF. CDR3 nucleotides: TGTGCCTGGAGTGTAGGCAGGGTGGCCACCGGGGAGCTGTTTTTT.

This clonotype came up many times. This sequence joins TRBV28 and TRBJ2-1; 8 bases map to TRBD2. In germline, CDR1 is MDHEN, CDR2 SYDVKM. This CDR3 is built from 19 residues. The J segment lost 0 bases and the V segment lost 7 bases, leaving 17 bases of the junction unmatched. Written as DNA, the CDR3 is TGTGCCAGCACCCCCCTCGTGGGGCCCGGGACTAGCTCCTACAATGAGCAGTTCTTC. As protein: CASTPLVGPGTSSYNEQFF.

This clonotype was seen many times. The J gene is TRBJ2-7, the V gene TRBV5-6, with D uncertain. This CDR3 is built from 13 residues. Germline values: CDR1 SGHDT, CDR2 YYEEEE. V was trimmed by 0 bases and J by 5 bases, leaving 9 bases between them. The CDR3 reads CASSLVEVHEQYF. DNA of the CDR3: TGTGCCAGCAGCTTGGTTGAGGTCCACGAGCAGTACTTC.

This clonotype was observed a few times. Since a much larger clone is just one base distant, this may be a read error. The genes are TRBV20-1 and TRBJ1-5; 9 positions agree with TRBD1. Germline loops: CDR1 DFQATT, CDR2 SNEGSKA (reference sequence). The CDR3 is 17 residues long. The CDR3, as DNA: TGCAGTGCTAGACACCGGGACAGGGCTTTTAGCAATCAGCCCCGGCATTTT. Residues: CSARHRDRAFSNQPRHF.

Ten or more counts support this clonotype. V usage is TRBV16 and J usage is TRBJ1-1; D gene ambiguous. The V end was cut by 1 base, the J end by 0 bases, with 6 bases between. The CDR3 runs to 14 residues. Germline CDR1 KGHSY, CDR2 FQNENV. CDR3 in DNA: TGTGCCAGCAGCCAATTTGGAGTGAACACTGAAGCTTTCTTT. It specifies CASSQFGVNTEAFF.

The CDR3 region is CASSQDRERYGYTF. In nucleotides, the CDR3 is TGTGCCAGCAGCCAGGACAGGGAACGCTATGGCTACACCTTC. V is TRBV5-7 and J is TRBJ1-2, with 8 bases fitting TRBD1. TRBV5-7 belongs to the ORF category, with a function that is uncertain. The CDR3 loop spans 14 amino acids. J was trimmed by 4 bases and V by 4 bases; bases with no gene match: 6.

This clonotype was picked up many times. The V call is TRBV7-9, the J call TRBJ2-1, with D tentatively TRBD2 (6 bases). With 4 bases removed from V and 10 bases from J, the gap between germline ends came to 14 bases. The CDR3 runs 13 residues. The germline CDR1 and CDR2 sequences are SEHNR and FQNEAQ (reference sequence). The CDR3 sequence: CASSSRGGDEQFF. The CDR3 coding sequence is TGTGCCAGCAGCTCCAGAGGAGGGGACGAGCAGTTCTTC.

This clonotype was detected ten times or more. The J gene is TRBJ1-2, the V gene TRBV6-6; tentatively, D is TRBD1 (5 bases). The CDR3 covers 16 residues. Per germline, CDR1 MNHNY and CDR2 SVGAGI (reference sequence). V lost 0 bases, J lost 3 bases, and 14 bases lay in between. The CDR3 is CASSYSTPGPDYGYTF. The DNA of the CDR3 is TGTGCCAGCAGTTACTCGACTCCGGGGCCCGACTATGGCTACACCTTC.

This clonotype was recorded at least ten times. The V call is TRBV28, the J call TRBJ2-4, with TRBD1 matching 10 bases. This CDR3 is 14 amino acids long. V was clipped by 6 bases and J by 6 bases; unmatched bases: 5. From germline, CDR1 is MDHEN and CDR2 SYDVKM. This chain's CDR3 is CASRRTGGRNIQYF. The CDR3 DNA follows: TGTGCCAGCAGACGGACAGGGGGTAGAAACATTCAGTACTTC. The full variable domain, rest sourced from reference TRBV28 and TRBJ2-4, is DVKVTQSSRYLVKRTGEKVFLECVQDMDHENMFWYRQDPGLGLRLIYFSYDVKMKEKGDIPEGYSVSREKKERFSLILESASTNQTSMYLCASRRTGGRNIQYFGAGTRLSVL.

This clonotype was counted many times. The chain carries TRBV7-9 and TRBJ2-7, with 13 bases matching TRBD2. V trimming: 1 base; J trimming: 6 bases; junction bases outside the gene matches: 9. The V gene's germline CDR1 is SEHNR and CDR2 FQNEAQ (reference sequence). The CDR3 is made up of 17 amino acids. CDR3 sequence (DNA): TGTGCCAGCAGCTTAGTTGGACTAGCGGGAGCTAAGGGCGAGCAGTACTTC. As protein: CASSLVGLAGAKGEQYF.

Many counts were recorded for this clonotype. The CDR3 spells CASSPDRGAYGYTF. The CDR3 nucleotides read TGTGCCAGCAGTCCGGACAGGGGTGCCTATGGCTACACCTTC. This sequence joins TRBV27 and TRBJ1-2; 9 positions agree with TRBD1. Germline CDR1 reads MNHEY; CDR2 reads SMNVEV (reference sequence). With V trimmed by 5 bases and J by 4 bases, 5 bases remained unmatched. The length of the CDR3 is 14 residues.

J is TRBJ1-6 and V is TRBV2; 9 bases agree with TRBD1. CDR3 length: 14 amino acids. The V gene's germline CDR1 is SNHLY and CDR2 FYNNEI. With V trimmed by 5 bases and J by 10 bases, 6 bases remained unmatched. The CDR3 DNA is TGTGCCAGCAGTCGGGACAGGGTTTTCTCACCCCTCCACTTT. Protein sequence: CASSRDRVFSPLHF.

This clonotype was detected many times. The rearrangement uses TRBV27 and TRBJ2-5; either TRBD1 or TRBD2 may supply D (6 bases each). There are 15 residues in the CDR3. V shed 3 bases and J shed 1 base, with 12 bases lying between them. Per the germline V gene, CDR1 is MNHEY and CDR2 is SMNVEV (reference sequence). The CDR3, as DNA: TGTGCCAGCAGTTTGGGTCGGGGGCCCCAAGAGACCCAGTACTTC. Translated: CASSLGRGPQETQYF.

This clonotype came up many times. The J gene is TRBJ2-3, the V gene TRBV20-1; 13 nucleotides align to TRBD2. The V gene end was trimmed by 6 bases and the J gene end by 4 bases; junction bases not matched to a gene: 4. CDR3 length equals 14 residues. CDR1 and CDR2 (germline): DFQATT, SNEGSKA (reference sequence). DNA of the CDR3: TGCAGTGCCCAGACTAGCGGGAGGCCAGATACGCAGTATTTT. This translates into CSAQTSGRPDTQYF.

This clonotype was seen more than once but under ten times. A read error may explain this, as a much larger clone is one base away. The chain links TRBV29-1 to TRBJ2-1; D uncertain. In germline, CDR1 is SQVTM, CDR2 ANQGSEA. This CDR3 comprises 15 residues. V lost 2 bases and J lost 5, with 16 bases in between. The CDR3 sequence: CSVEIHLRSDNEQFF. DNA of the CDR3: TGCAGCGTTGAAATCCACTTACGGAGCGACAATGAGCAGTTCTTC.

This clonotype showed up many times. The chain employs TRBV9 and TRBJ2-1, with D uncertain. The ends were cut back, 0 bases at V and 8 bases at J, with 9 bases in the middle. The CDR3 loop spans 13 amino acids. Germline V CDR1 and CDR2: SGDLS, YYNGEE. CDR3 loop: CASSVATWDEQFF. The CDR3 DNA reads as TGTGCCAGCAGCGTAGCTACATGGGATGAGCAGTTCTTC.

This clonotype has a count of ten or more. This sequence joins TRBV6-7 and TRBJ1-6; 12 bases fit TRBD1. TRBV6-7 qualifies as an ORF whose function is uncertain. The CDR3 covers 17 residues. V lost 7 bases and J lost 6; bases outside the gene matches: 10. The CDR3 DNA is TGTGCCAGCACCACGAGGGACAGGGGGCTGTGTAATTCACCCCTCCACTTT. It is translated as CASTTRDRGLCNSPLHF.

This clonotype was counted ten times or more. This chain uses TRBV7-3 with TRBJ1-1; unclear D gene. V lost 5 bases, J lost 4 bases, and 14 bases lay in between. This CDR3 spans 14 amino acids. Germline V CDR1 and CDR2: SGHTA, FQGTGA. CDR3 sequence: CASSRGRGITEAFF. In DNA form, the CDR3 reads TGTGCCAGCAGCCGCGGGCGGGGAATCACTGAAGCTTTCTTT.

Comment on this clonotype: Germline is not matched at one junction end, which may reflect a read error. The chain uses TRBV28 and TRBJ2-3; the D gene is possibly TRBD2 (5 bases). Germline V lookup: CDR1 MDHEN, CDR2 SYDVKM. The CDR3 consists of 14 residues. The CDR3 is CATSDQRSTDTQYF. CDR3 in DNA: TGTGCCACCAGTGATCAGCGGAGCACAGATACGCAGTATTTT.

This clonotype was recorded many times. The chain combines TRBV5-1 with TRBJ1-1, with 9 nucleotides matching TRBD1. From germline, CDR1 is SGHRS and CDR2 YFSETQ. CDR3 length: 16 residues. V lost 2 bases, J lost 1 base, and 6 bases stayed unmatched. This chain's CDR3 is CASSLRQGVRNTEAFF. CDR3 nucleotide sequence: TGCGCCAGCAGCTTACGACAGGGGGTTCGGAACACTGAAGCTTTCTTT.